This TCR beta chain was identified during a study of T-cell memory formation after mild COVID-19. Whole-study context: TCR clusters largely stayed donor specific. General study findings and limits: Nothing showed for sure that second-wave clones peaking on day 37 were SARS-CoV-2 specific. Most CD4+ clones that shrank were in CM and EM, while CD8+ ones turned up in EMRA.

Each CDR3 protein gets one entry after TCRdb re-called the 5' RACE reads with MiXCR. The table records about 170,000 distinct CDR3 sequences, under 15% of them present only once. The CDR3 has 11 amino acids. The germline CDR1 and CDR2 sequences are SQVTM and ANQGSEA. Trimming shortened V by 4 bases and J by 6 bases, and 7 bases separated the two germline ends. Comment on this clonotype: Its antigen is not identified.

J is TRBJ2-1 and V is TRBV29-1, with TRBD1 as a possible D gene (5 bases). The sequenced sample was PBMCs or a T cell subset sorted from them (not recorded which). The sequence derives from a man between 18 and 35 years old who had mild COVID-19 (a few samples of this study predate the infection). Cell type and time point are not known. CDR3 residues: CSVARANEQFF. For the CDR3, the DNA is TGCAGCGTTGCCAGGGCCAATGAGCAGTTCTTC.